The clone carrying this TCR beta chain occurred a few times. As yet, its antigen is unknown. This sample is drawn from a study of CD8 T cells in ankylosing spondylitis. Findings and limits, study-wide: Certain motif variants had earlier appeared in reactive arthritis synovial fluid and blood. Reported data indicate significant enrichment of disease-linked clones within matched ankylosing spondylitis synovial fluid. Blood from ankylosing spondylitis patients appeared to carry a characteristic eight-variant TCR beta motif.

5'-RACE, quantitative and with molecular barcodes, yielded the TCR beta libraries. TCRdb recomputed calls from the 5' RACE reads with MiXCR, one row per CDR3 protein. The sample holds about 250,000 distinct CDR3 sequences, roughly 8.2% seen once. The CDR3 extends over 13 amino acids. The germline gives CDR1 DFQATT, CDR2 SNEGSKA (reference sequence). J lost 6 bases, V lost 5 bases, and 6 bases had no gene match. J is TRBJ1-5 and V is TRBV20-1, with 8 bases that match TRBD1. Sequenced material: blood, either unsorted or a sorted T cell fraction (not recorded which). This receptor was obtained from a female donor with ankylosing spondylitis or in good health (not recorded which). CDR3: CSAGQGGSQPQHF. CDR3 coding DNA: TGCAGTGCTGGACAGGGTGGAAGTCAGCCCCAGCATTTT.